This TCR beta chain derives from a study of blood T cell repertoires in COVID-19. About the study: Some COVID-19 samples were acute and others convalescent; all came from the United States, Italy and Spain. In each case, the material was cDNA or gDNA derived from T cells, B-cell-depleted T cells, or PBMCs.

Germline V CDR1 and CDR2: SGHNT, YYREEE (reference sequence). The V gene lost 4 bases and the J gene lost 2 bases, with 12 bases spanning the gap. This CDR3 has 14 residues. As processed by the authors: Reference gene primers were amplified, and this amplification served to estimate nucleated cell counts. The assay was immunoSEQ multiplex PCR, and TCRdb's table has in-frame clones only and misses some. V and J calls and clone size are as listed in that table; D and trimming were resolved from the DNA. The sample yields around 700,000 clones, about 87% seen once. Input material: peripheral blood. J is TRBJ1-2 and V is TRBV5-4; D may be TRBD1 (6 bases). The receptor's source is a woman aged 18-30 years with acute or convalescent COVID-19. The DNA for the CDR3 is TGTGCCAGCAGCGATGAACAGGGCAACTATGGCTACACCTTC. This encodes CASSDEQGNYGYTF. The full variable domain, its missing parts supplied by reference TRBV5-4 and TRBJ1-2, is ETGVTQSPTHLIKTRGQQVTLRCSSQSGHNTVSWYQQALGQGPQFIFQYYREEENGRGNFPPRFSGLQFPNYSSELNVNALELDDSALYLCASSDEQGNYGYTFGSGTRLTVV.